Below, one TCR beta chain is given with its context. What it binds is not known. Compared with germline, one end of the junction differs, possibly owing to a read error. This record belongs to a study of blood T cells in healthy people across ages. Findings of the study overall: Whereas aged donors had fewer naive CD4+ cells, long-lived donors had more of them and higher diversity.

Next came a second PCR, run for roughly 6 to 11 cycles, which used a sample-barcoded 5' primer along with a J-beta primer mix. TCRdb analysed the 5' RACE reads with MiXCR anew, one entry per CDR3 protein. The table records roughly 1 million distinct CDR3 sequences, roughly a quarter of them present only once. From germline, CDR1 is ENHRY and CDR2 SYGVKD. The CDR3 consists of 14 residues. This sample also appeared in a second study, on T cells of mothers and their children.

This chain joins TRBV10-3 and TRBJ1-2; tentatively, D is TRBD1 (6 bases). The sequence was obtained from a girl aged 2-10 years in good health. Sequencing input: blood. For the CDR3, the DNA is TGTGCCAGCACCCAATCCGGGACATCATATGGCCACACCTTC. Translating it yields CASTQSGTSYGHTF.